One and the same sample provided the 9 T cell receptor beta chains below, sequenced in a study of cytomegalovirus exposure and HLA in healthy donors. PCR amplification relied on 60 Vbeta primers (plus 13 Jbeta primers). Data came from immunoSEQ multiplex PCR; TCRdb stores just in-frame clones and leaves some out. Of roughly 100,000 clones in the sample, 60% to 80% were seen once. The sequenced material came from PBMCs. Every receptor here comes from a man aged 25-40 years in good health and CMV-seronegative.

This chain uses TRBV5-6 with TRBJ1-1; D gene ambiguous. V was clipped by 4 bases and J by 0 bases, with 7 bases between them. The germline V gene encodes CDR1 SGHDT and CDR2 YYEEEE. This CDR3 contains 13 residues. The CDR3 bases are TGTGCCAGCAGCCGAGAGGTGAACACTGAAGCTTTCTTT. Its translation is CASSREVNTEAFF.

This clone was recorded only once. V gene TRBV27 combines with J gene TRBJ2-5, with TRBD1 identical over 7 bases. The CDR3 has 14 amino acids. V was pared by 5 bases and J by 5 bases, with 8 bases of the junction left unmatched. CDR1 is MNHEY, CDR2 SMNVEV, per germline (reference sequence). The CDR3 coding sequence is TGTGCCAGCAGTCCCTCGGACAGGAAGGAGACCCAGTACTTC. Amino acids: CASSPSDRKETQYF.

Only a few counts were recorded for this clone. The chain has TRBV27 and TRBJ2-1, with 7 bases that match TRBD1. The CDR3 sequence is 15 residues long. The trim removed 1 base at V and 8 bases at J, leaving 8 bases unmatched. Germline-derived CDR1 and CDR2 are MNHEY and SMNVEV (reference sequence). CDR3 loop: CASSLLPTGNHEQFF. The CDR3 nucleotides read TGTGCCAGCAGTTTATTACCGACAGGGAACCATGAGCAGTTCTTC.

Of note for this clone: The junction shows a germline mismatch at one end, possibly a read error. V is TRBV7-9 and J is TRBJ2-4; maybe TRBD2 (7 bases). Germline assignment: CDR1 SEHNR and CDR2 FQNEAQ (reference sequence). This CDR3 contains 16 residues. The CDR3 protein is CASSPKWGGLKNSQYF. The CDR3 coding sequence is TGTGCCAGCAGCCCAAAATGGGGGGGGCTAAAAAACAGTCAGTACTTC. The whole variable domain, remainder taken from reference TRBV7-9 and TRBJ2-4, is DTGVSQNPRHKITKRGQNVTFRCDPISEHNRLYWYRQTLGQGPEFLTYFQNEAQLEKSRLLSDRFSAERPKGSFSTLEIQRTEQGDSAMYLCASSPKWGGLKNSQYFGAGTRLSVL.

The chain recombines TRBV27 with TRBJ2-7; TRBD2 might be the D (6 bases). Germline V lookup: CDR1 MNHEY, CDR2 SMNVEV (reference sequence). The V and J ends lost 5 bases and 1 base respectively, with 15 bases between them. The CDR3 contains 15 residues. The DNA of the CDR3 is TGTGCCAGCAGTGAATCGCGACTAGGATCCTACGAGCAGTACTTC. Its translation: CASSESRLGSYEQYF.

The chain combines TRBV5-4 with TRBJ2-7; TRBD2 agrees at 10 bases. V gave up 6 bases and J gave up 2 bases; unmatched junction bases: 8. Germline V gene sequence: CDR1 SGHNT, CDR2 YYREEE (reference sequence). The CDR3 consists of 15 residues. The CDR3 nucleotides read TGTGCCAGCACCTATGGCCTAGCGGGGGCCTACGAGCAGTACTTC. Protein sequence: CASTYGLAGAYEQYF.

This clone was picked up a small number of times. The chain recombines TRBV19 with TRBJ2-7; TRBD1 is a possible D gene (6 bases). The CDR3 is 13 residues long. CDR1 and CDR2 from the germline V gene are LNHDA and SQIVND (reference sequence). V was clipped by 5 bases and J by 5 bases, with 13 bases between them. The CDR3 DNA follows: TGTGCCAGTAGTCCACAGGGATGGGACGAGCAGTACTTC. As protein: CASSPQGWDEQYF.

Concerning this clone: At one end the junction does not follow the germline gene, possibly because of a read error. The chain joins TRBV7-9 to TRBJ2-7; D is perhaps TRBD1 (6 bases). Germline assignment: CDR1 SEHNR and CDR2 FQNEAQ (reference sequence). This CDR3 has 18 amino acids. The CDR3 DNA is TGTTCCAGCAGAGGGTCCCTCCTATCATCCGCAGGGGATGTGGAGCAGTACTTC. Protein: CSSRGSLLSSAGDVEQYF.

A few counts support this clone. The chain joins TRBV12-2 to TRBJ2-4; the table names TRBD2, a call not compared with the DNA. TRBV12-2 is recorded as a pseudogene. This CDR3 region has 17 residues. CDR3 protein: CASRLARGRLAKNIQYF. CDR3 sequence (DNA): TGTGCAAGTCGCTTAGCGCGGGGGCGACTAGCCAAAAACATTCAGTACTTC.